This record looks at one T cell receptor beta chain sequence and its context. Its antigen is still unknown. Generated by immunoSEQ multiplex PCR, the TCRdb table keeps only in-frame clones and is missing some. The sample shows about 240,000 clones, around 86% of them seen only once. Germline-derived CDR1 and CDR2 are MNHEY and SMNVEV (reference sequence). The CDR3 has 14 residues. Deletions cut 1 base from V and 2 bases from J, with 9 bases between. This sample is drawn from a study of cytomegalovirus exposure and HLA in healthy donors. Study results and limitations: Cytomegalovirus association was assigned to around 150 TCR beta chains.

V gene TRBV27 combines with J gene TRBJ2-7; D call uncertain. This clonotype was obtained from a woman aged 25 to 45 in good health and CMV-seropositive. The sequenced sample consisted of PBMCs. This CDR3 is CASSLLELPYEQYF. The CDR3 nucleotides are TGTGCCAGCAGTTTATTAGAGCTGCCCTACGAGCAGTACTTC.